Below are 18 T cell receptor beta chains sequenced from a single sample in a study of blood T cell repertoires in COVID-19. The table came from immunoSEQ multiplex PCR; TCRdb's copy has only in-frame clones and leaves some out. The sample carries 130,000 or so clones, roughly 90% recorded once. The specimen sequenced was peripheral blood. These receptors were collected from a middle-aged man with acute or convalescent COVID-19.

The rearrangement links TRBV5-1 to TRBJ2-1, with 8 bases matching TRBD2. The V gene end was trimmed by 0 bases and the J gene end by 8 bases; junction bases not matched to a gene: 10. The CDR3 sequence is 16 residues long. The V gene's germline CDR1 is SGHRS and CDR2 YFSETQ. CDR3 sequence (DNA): TGCGCCAGCAGCTTGGGGGGAGCGGGAGCCCTGGATGAGCAGTTCTTC. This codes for CASSLGGAGALDEQFF.

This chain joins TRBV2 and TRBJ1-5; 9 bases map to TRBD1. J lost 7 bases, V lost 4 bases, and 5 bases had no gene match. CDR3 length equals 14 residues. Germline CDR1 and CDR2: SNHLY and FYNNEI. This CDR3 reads CASSGTGVGQPQHF. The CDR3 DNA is TGTGCCAGCAGTGGGACAGGGGTCGGGCAGCCCCAGCATTTT.

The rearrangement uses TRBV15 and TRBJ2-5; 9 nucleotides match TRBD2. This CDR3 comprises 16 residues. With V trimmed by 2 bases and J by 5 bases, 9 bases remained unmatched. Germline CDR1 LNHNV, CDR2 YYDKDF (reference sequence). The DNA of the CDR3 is TGTGCCACCAGCAGAAGCCTCAGCGGGAGGTCTGAGACCCAGTACTTC. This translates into CATSRSLSGRSETQYF.

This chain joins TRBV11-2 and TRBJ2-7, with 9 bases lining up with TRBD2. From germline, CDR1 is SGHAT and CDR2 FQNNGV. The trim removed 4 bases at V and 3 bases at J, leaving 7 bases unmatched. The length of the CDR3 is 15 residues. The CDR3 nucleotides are TGTGCCAGCAGCTCGGGACTAGCAGCCTACTACGAGCAGTACTTC. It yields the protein CASSSGLAAYYEQYF.

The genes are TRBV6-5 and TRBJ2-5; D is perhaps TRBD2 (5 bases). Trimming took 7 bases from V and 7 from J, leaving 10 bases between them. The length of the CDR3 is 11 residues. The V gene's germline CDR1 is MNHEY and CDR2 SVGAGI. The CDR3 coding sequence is TGTGCCAGCACGGCGGGTGGGACCCAGTACTTC. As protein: CASTAGGTQYF.

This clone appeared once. The CDR3 bases are TGTGCCAGCAGCCTATTAGGCGGCGAGCAGTACTTC. Amino acids: CASSLLGGEQYF. The V and J genes are TRBV5-4 and TRBJ2-7; D gene uncertain. Germline V gene lookup returns CDR1 SGHNT and CDR2 YYREEE (reference sequence). Trimming took 4 bases from V and 6 from J, leaving 11 bases between them. This CDR3 contains 12 residues.

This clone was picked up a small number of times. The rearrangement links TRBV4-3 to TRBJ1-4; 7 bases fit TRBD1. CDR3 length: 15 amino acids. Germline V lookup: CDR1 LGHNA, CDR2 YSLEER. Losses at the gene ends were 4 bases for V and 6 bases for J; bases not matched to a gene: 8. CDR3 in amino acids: CASSPEGASDEKLFF. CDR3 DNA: TGCGCCAGCAGCCCCGAGGGGGCATCTGATGAAAAACTGTTTTTT.

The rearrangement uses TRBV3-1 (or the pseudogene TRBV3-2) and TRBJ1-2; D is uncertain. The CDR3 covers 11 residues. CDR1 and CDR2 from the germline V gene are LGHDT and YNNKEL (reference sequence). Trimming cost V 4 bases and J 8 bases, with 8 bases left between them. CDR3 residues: CASSRPWGYTF. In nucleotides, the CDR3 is TGTGCCAGCAGCCGGCCGTGGGGCTACACCTTC.

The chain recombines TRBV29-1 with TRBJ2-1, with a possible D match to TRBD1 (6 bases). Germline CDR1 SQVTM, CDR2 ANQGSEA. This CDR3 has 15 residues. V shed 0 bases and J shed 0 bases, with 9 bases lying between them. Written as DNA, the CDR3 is TGCAGCGTTGAAGATGACAGGAGCTCCTACAATGAGCAGTTCTTC. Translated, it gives CSVEDDRSSYNEQFF.

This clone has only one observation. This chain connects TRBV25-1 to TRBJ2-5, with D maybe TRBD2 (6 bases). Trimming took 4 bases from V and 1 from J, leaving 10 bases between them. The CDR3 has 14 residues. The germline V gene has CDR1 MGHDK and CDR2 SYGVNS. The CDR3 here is CASSVGGSQETQYF. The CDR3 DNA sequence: TGTGCCAGCAGTGTCGGGGGATCCCAAGAGACCCAGTACTTC. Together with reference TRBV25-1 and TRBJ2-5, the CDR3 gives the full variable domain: EADIYQTPRYLVIGTGKKITLECSQTMGHDKMYWYQQDPGMELHLIHYSYGVNSTEKGDLSSESTVSRIRTEHFPLTLESARPSHTSQYLCASSVGGSQETQYFGPGTRLLVL.

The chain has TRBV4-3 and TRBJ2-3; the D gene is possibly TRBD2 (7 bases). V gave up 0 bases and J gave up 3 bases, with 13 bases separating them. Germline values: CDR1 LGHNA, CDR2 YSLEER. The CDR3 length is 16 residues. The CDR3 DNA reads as TGCGCCAGCAGCCAAGATACGGGGAGGGGGACAGATACGCAGTATTTT. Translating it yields CASSQDTGRGTDTQYF.

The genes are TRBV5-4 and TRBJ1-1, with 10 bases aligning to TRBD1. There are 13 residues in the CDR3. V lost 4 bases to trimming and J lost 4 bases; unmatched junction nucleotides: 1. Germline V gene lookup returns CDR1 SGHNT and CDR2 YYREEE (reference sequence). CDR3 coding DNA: TGTGCCAGCAGCCGGGACAGGGGCACTGAAGCTTTCTTT. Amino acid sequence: CASSRDRGTEAFF.

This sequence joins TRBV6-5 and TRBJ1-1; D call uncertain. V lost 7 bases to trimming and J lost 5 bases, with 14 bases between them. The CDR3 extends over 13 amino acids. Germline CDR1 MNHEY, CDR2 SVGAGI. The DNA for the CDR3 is TGTGCCAGCAACCCTTCGGAGGGTACTGAAGCTTTCTTT. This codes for CASNPSEGTEAFF.

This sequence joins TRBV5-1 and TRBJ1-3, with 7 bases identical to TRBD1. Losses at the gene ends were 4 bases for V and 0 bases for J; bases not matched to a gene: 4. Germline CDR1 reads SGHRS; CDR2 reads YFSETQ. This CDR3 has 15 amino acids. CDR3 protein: CASSPGQSSGNTIYF. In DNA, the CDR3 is TGCGCCAGCAGCCCGGGACAGTCCTCTGGAAACACCATATATTTT.

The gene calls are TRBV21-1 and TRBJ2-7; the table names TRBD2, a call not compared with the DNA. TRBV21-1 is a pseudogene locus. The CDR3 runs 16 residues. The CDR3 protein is CASSKGQLAGPYEQYF. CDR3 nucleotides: TGTGCCAGCAGCAAAGGTCAACTAGCGGGGCCCTACGAGCAGTACTTC.

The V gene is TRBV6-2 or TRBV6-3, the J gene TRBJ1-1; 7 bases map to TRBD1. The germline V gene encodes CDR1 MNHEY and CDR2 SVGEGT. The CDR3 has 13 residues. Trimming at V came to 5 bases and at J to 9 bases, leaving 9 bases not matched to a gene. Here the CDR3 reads CASSGRDSKKAFF. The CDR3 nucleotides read TGTGCCAGCAGTGGTCGGGACAGTAAAAAAGCTTTCTTT.

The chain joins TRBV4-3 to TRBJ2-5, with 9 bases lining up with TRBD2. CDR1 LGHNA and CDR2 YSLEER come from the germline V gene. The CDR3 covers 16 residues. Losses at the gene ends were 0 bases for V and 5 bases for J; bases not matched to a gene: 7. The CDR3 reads CASSQDLGTSGETQYF. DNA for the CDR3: TGCGCCAGCAGCCAAGATCTCGGCACTAGCGGGGAGACCCAGTACTTC.

CDR3 coding DNA: TGTGCCAGCAGCTTATCAGGTAATCCCGAGCAGTACTTC. Translation gives CASSLSGNPEQYF. The chain combines TRBV7-2 with TRBJ2-7, with unresolved D. The V end was cut by 2 bases, the J end by 6 bases, with 11 bases between. CDR3 length equals 13 residues. Germline V gene data show CDR1 as SGHTA and CDR2 as FQGNSA. Based on the CDR3 plus reference TRBV7-2 and TRBJ2-7, the full variable domain is GAGVSQSPSNKVTEKGKDVELRCDPISGHTALYWYRQSLGQGLEFLIYFQGNSAPDKSGLPSDRFSAERTGGSVSTLTIQRTQQEDSAVYLCASSLSGNPEQYFGPGTRLTVT.